This T cell receptor (beta chain) was documented in a study of beta chain features in type 1 diabetes (dated by TCRdb to between 2018 and 2020). Regarding the study in general: No differences in mean age, gender distribution, total cell number or subset yield were found between patients and healthy donors. In the study, recently diagnosed type 1 diabetes patients and matched healthy donors were compared on the TCRB repertoires of their sorted circulating CD4+ T cell subsets. Regulatory and stem cell-like memory subsets were isolated from only 8 patients and about 8 healthy donors, whereas naive and central memory subsets came from all 28 donors. A total of roughly 100 million sorted cells were examined across all samples, and the number of cells per subset was strongly correlated with RNA yield.

Each donor gave one peripheral blood draw, averaging roughly 100 mL, which was collected into heparinised tubes. A BD FACSAria II was used to sort naive, central memory, regulatory and stem cell-like memory CD4+ T cells with a panel that included CD45RO, CCR7, CD25, CD127, CD95 and CD27. Every sorted population had a purity above 95%. Right away, PBMCs were isolated by Lymphoprep density gradient centrifugation and were stained directly, with no culture step. So that batch effects would be minimized, each experiment stained and sorted samples in pairs, pairing one healthy donor with one patient. The CDR3 has 15 amino acids, counting the end cysteine and phenylalanine. Here the CDR3 DNA is all that survives: 45 bases in frame from base 1. Trimming removed 4 bases from V and 6 bases from J; the gene matches leave 8 bases unexplained. Sequences SGHRS (CDR1) and YFSETQ (CDR2) are obtained from the germline V gene.

The High Capacity cDNA Reverse Transcription Kit was used to reverse transcribe all of the isolated RNA, meaning that expressed TCRB transcripts were what got sequenced. Deep immunoSEQ sequencing was performed on naive, central memory and regulatory T cell samples, with an average of about 4 million total reads per sample. Sorted cells were lysed in RLT buffer, and RNA was extracted using DNase-treated RNeasy Micro or Mini kits according to cell number. To prevent cross-contamination, each cell subset was processed individually, whereas patient and healthy donor samples were processed jointly. The immunoSEQ multiplex PCR was used to amplify TCRB sequences from cDNA, yielding 87-bp fragments that span the CDR3 region. The amplicons were sequenced using the Illumina HiSeq platform. The paper's data handling went like this. PCR bias was corrected computationally using synthetic template baselines, and reads within Hamming distance 2 were collapsed, with unmergeable singletons discarded. Reads were aligned against IMGT so that V, D and J genes, CDR3 length and insertions or deletions at six rearrangement sites could be assigned. Within each subset, clonotype counts were normalized to the number of sorted cells before true diversity and Gini coefficients were calculated with the tcR R package. The overlap coefficient, calculated on TCRB nucleotide sequences, was used to measure repertoire sharing. TCRdb limited this immuneACCESS table to in-frame rearrangements with V and J called. A share of clones is missing; checked studies link under half to unresolved V genes, and the rest is unexplained. The DNA was the basis for D and trimming; V, J and clone size are from that table. The sample contains a few hundred thousand clones, 9.5% to 10% of them found a single time. The top ten clones comprise approximately 0.6% of the sample.

General study outcomes and caveats: Patients with type 1 diabetes made fewer insertions and deleted more nucleotides at VDJ recombination sites, implying thymic rearrangement abnormalities. Shorter templates might have been favored by PCR, but patient and control samples were amplified and corrected together, so both groups would have been affected equally by any skew. Naive, central memory and regulatory TCRB repertoires appeared to be more alike among patients than among healthy donors. In all four CD4+ subsets, TCRB CDR3 length was moderately but significantly shorter in type 1 diabetes patients. Because small numbers of individuals were included in the HLA sub-analyses, any influence of HLA type on TCRB rearrangement was left unresolved. Because cDNA was sequenced instead of genomic DNA, activated cells with high expression could be over-represented, although the groups did not differ in activation or CD3 levels.

Remarks on this clone: Its specific antigen is unknown. Base qualities are missing; no much larger clone stands one base away.

Sequenced sample: central memory CD4+ T cells from blood. The TCR was taken from a man between 25 and 39 years old with type 1 diabetes. The V and J segments used are TRBV5-1 and TRBJ1-4, with 8 middle bases fitting TRBD1. The encoded CDR3 is CASSVTGDRDEKLFF. The bases read TGCGCCAGCAGCGTGACAGGGGACCGGGATGAAAAACTGTTTTTT. Beyond the CDR3, the reference TRBV5-1 and TRBJ1-4 genes provide the residues; the full variable domain reads: KAGVTQTPRYLIKTRGQQVTLSCSPISGHRSVSWYQQTPGQGLQFLFEYFSETQRNKGNFPGRFSGRQFSNSRSEMNVSTLELGDSALYLCASSVTGDRDEKLFFGSGTQLSVL.